The source of this T cell receptor (beta chain) is a study of radiation and T cells in renal cell carcinoma. Study results and caveats: Without pretreatment biopsies, baseline tumor clonotype presence was undetermined. Top tumor clonotypes rose in blood 2 weeks post-radiation, then contracted.

This clone appeared a single time. Its antigen is currently unknown. This CDR3 has 16 amino acids. Germline CDR1 reads KGHSH; CDR2 reads LQKENI. Trimming shortened V by 1 base and J by 5 bases, and 17 bases separated the two germline ends. Regarding time point: blood 4 weeks post-SBRT, at nephrectomy. Described treatment: 15 Gy SBRT to primary tumor, nephrectomy 4 weeks later. Serial blood draws occurred at baseline and 2 and 4 weeks post-SBRT. This table comes from immunoSEQ multiplex PCR, and its TCRdb copy is limited to in-frame clones, with some not included. This sample has tens of thousands of clones, with approximately 80% found just once.

The genes are TRBV18 and TRBJ1-1; D is unresolved. This receptor was taken from a man in his fifties with renal cell carcinoma. The sample was blood, taken from a patient whose treatment included radiotherapy and nephrectomy. The CDR3 nucleotides read TGTGCCAGCTCACCACGGTCTTTAGGAGGCCGAACTGAAGCTTTCTTT. It translates to CASSPRSLGGRTEAFF.